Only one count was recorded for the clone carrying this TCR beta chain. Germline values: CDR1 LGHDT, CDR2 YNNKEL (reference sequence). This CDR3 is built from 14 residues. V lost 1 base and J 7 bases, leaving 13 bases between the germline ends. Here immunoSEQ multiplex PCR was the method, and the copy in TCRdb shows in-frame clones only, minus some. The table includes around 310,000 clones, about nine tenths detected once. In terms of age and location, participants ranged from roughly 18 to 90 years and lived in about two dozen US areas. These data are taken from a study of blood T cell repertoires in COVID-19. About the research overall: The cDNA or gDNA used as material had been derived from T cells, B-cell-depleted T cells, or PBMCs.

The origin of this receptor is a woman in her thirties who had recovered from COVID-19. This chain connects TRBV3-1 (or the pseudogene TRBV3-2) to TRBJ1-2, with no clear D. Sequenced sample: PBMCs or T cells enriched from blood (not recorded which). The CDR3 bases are TGTGCCAGCAGCCAAGGTTATTTATCGGTTGGCTACACCTTC. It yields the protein CASSQGYLSVGYTF.